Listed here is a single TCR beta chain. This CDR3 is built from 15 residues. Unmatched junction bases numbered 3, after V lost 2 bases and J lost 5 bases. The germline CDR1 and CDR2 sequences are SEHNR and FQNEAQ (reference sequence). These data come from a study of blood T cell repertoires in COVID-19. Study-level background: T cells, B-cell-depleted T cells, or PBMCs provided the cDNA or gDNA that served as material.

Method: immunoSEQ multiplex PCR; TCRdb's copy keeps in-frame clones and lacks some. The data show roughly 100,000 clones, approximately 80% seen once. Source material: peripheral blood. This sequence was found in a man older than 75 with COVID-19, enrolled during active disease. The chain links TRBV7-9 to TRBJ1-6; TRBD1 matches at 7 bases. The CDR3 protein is CASSLTGVHNSPLHF. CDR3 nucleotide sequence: TGTGCCAGCAGCTTAACAGGGGTGCATAATTCACCCCTCCACTTT.